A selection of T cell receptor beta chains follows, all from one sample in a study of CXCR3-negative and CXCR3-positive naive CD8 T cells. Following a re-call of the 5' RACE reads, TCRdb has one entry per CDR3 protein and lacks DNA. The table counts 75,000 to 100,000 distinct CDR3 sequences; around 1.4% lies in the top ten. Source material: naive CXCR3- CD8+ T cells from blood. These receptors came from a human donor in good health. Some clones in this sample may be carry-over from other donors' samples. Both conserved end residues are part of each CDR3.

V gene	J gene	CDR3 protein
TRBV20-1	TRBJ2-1	CSAPIAGGPDEQFF
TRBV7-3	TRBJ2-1	CASSHLAGGNNEQFF
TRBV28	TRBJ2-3	CASSLLQTTDTQYF
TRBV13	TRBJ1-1	CASSNESGKAFF
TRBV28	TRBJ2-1	CASSLMADNEQFF
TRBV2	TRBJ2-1	CASSVDMHYNEQFF
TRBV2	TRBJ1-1	CASRKGVTEAFF
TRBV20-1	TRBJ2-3	CSAPELAGGRDTQYF
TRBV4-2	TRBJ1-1	CASSQVHTEAFF
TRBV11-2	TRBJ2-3	CASSLLAGNTDTQYF